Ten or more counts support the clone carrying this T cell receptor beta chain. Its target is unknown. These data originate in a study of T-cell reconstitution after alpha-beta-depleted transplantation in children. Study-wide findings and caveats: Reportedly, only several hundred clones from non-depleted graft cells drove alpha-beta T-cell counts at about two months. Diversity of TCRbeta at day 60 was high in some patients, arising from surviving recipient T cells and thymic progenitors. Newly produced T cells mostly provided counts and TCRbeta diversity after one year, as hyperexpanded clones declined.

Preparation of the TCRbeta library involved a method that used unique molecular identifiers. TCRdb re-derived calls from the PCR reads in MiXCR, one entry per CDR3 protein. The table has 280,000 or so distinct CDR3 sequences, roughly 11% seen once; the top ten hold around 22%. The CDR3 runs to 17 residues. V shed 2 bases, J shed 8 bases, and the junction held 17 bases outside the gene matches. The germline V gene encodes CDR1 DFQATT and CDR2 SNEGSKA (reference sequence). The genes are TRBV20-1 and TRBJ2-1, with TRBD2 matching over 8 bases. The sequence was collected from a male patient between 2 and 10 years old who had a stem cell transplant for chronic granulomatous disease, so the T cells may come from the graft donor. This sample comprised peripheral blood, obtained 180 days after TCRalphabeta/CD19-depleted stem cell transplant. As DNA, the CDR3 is TGCAGTGCTAGACCCTATCTATCGGGAGGGCAGTCCTATGAGCAGTTCTTC. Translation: CSARPYLSGGQSYEQFF.